This T cell receptor beta chain was profiled in a study of radiation and T cells in renal cell carcinoma. Overall study results and limits: Compared with controls, irradiated tumors had more, larger dominant CDR3 motifs.

Some clones are missing from TCRdb's copy, which holds only in-frame ones; the method was immunoSEQ multiplex PCR. The top ten hold roughly 23% of the sample, which has tens of thousands of clones, over 45% seen once. Treatment in this sample: treatment-naive control, cytoreductive nephrectomy. Control samples are tumors resected by cytoreductive nephrectomy without prior radiation. Controls included a handful of female and about a dozen male donors, resected 2011 to 2014. The length of the CDR3 is 15 residues. V shed 4 bases, J shed 2 bases, and the junction held 7 bases outside the gene matches. The germline V gene has CDR1 LGHNA and CDR2 YSLEER. There are a few counts of this clone. The antigen remains unidentified.

This receptor was taken from a man aged 35 to 55 with renal cell carcinoma. The material sequenced was tumor tissue, taken from a patient whose treatment was nephrectomy without radiotherapy. The V and J genes are TRBV4-3 and TRBJ1-2, with 7 bases lining up with TRBD1. CDR3 nucleotides: TGCGCCAGCAGCCCCGACTCAGGGGGAAACTATGGCTACACCTTC. It translates to CASSPDSGGNYGYTF.